A single sample is the source of the 10 T cell receptor beta chains below, sequenced in a study of T cells in Graves' hyperthyroidism and ophthalmopathy. Amplification targeted TCR beta CDR3 regions from RNA transcripts. TCR CDR3 regions were first amplified by RT-PCR with HTBI primers. TCRdb called the multiplex PCR reads again in MiXCR, with one record for every CDR3 protein. This sample has 500,000 to 650,000 distinct CDR3 sequences, with 11% to 15% found just once. The sequencing input was blood. Receptors originate from a woman in her thirties or forties with Graves' hyperthyroidism.

This clonotype was found many times. The rearrangement joins TRBV20-1 to TRBJ2-7, with D perhaps assigned TRBD1 or TRBD2 (9 bases each). V was clipped by 1 base and J by 4 bases, with 26 bases between them. The CDR3 has 18 amino acids. In germline, CDR1 is DFQATT, CDR2 SNEGSKA (reference sequence). The CDR3 protein is CSARGSGQGLAGAYEQYF. DNA for the CDR3: TGCAGTGCTAGAGGATCGGGACAGGGCTTAGCGGGGGCATACGAGCAGTACTTC.

As concerns this clonotype: A much larger clone lies a single base off, so this may be a read error. The chain joins TRBV2 to TRBJ2-3; TRBD2 is a possible D gene (5 bases). Between the trimmed V and J ends, which lost 7 bases and 1 base, there was a span of 12 bases. The CDR3 sequence is 14 residues long. Germline CDR1 and CDR2: SNHLY and FYNNEI. CDR3 sequence: CASIKGEGTDTQYF. The DNA for the CDR3 is TGTGCCAGCATAAAGGGAGAAGGCACAGATACGCAGTATTTT.

Many counts were recorded for this clonotype. This chain joins TRBV3-1 and TRBJ2-7, with 11 bases aligning to TRBD2. The CDR3 is 16 residues long. Germline V lookup: CDR1 LGHDT, CDR2 YNNKEL (reference sequence). Trimming cost V 0 bases and J 6 bases; bases outside gene matches: 7. CDR3 amino acids: CASSQDLQLAGAEQYF. The CDR3, as DNA: TGTGCCAGCAGCCAAGATTTACAACTAGCGGGAGCCGAGCAGTACTTC.

Ten or more counts support this clonotype. The chain couples TRBV11-2 to TRBJ2-5; D possibly uses TRBD1 or TRBD2 (5 bases each). The CDR3 length is 14 residues. Germline V gene data show CDR1 as SGHAT and CDR2 as FQNNGV. Deletions cut 5 bases from V and 1 base from J, with 11 bases between. The CDR3 DNA reads TGTGCCAGCAGCGCCCGGGACCCCCAAGAGACCCAGTACTTC. Encoded protein: CASSARDPQETQYF.

This clonotype was picked up a small number of times. The gene calls are TRBV9 and TRBJ2-7; 7 positions match TRBD2. The CDR3 is 16 amino acids. The germline V gene encodes CDR1 SGDLS and CDR2 YYNGEE. Trimming cost V 4 bases and J 6 bases; bases outside gene matches: 16. The CDR3 bases are TGTGCCAGCAGCCCCCGCTTAGGAGCGGGGCATACCGAGCAGTACTTC. It yields the protein CASSPRLGAGHTEQYF.

This clonotype has just a few counts. V usage is TRBV20-1 and J usage is TRBJ2-5; TRBD1 might be the D (6 bases). Germline V gives CDR1 DFQATT, CDR2 SNEGSKA (reference sequence). Trimming took off 5 bases at V and 1 base at J, with 14 bases between the two ends. This CDR3 region has 14 residues. The CDR3 spells CSALTGHLQETQYF. The CDR3 nucleotides read TGCAGTGCTTTAACGGGACATCTCCAAGAGACCCAGTACTTC.

The sample holds many counts of this clonotype. The genes are TRBV7-2 and TRBJ2-3, with D unclear. V was shortened by 7 bases and J by 2 bases, with 10 bases between the two germline ends. This CDR3 has 13 residues. Germline lookup yields CDR1 SGHTA and CDR2 FQGNSA. In DNA form, the CDR3 reads TGTGCCAGCATCAACTTCTACACAGATACGCAGTATTTT. As protein: CASINFYTDTQYF.

This clonotype has at least ten counts. CDR3 residues: CASSPGNGYTF. CDR3 coding DNA: TGTGCCAGCAGTCCCGGGAATGGCTACACCTTC. The rearrangement joins TRBV12-3 or TRBV12-4 to TRBJ1-2; D unresolved. The V end lost 5 bases, the J end lost 6 bases, and 7 bases lay between the germline ends. The CDR3 runs 11 residues.

This clonotype was seen many times. The chain links TRBV3-1 to TRBJ1-5; tentatively, D is TRBD1 (5 bases). CDR3 length: 13 amino acids. V lost 1 base and J lost 6, with 7 bases in between. Germline CDR1 reads LGHDT; CDR2 reads YNNKEL (reference sequence). The CDR3 sequence is CASSQVGTQPQHF. CDR3 DNA: TGTGCCAGCAGCCAAGTCGGGACTCAGCCCCAGCATTTT. The full variable domain, its missing parts supplied by reference TRBV3-1 and TRBJ1-5, is DTAVSQTPKYLVTQMGNDKSIKCEQNLGHDTMYWYKQDSKKFLKIMFSYNNKELIINETVPNRFSPKSPDKAHLNLHINSLELGDSAVYFCASSQVGTQPQHFGDGTRLSIL.

This clonotype turned up a few times. The rearrangement joins TRBV24-1 to TRBJ2-7; 7 bases agree with TRBD1. V lost 7 bases to trimming and J lost 1 base; unmatched junction nucleotides: 3. Germline values: CDR1 KGHDR, CDR2 SFDVKD. The length of the CDR3 is 13 residues. For the CDR3, the DNA is TGTGCCACCAGCAGGACAGGATCCTACGAGCAGTACTTC. It is translated as CATSRTGSYEQYF.